Listed below are T cell receptor beta chains from one sample, sequenced in a study of cytomegalovirus exposure and HLA in healthy donors. Here immunoSEQ multiplex PCR was the method, and the copy in TCRdb shows in-frame clones only, minus some. The table shows about 55,000 clones, with around four fifths occurring only once. The material sequenced was PBMCs. These TCRs come from a man under 40 in good health and CMV-seronegative. Both conserved end residues are part of each CDR3. The D gene is left open where the match is weak. Clone sizes are given selectively: once, few, many, or a class where the clone is expanded.

CDR3 protein: CASSGSKDRVPDTQYF; CDR3 DNA: TGTGCCAGCAGCGGATCCAAGGACAGGGTTCCAGATACGCAGTATTTT; J gene: TRBJ2-3; clone size: few; D gene: TRBD1; V gene: TRBV9
CDR3 protein: CASRRQHYGYTF; CDR3 DNA: TGTGCCAGCAGAAGACAACACTATGGCTACACCTTC; J gene: TRBJ1-2; clone size: .; D gene: .; V gene: TRBV7-9
CDR3 protein: CASSFKGLGETQYF; CDR3 DNA: TGCGCCAGCAGCTTCAAGGGGTTGGGGGAGACCCAGTACTTC; J gene: TRBJ2-5; clone size: .; D gene: .; V gene: TRBV5-1
CDR3 protein: CASSLGQAPGRAFF; CDR3 DNA: TGTGCCAGCAGCTTAGGACAGGCGCCCGGTAGGGCTTTCTTT; J gene: TRBJ1-1; clone size: .; D gene: .; V gene: TRBV7-2
CDR3 protein: CASSPYWDRDNEQFF; CDR3 DNA: TGTGCCAGCAGTCCATACTGGGACAGGGATAATGAGCAGTTCTTC; J gene: TRBJ2-1; clone size: .; D gene: TRBD1; V gene: TRBV6-6
CDR3 protein: CASSNPWGVRAGGTEAFF; CDR3 DNA: TGTGCCAGCAGCAACCCATGGGGGGTCAGGGCCGGCGGGACTGAAGCTTTCTTT; J gene: TRBJ1-1; clone size: .; D gene: .; V gene: TRBV7-2
CDR3 protein: CASSFRGTSYNEQFF; CDR3 DNA: TGTGCCAGCAGTTTTAGGGGAACTTCCTACAATGAGCAGTTCTTC; J gene: TRBJ2-1; clone size: .; D gene: .; V gene: TRBV28
CDR3 protein: CASSVGAGGRGRTEAFF; CDR3 DNA: TGTGCCAGCAGCGTCGGGGCAGGCGGACGGGGGAGAACTGAAGCTTTCTTT; J gene: TRBJ1-1; clone size: .; D gene: .; V gene: TRBV5-4
CDR3 protein: CASRSGLGTEAFF; CDR3 DNA: TGTGCCAGCAGATCAGGGTTGGGCACTGAAGCTTTCTTT; J gene: TRBJ1-1; clone size: .; D gene: .; V gene: TRBV13
CDR3 protein: CASRTPGTGKEKLFF; CDR3 DNA: TGTGCCAGCAGGACTCCCGGGACAGGGAAGGAAAAACTGTTTTTT; J gene: TRBJ1-4; clone size: .; D gene: TRBD1; V gene: TRBV6-5
CDR3 protein: CATSRDGLAGVEQYF; CDR3 DNA: TGTGCCACCAGCAGAGATGGACTAGCGGGAGTCGAGCAGTACTTC; J gene: TRBJ2-7; clone size: .; D gene: TRBD2; V gene: TRBV15
CDR3 protein: CATSEEQGFRTDTQYF; CDR3 DNA: TGTGCCACCAGCGAGGAACAGGGATTTCGCACAGATACGCAGTATTTT; J gene: TRBJ2-3; clone size: .; D gene: .; V gene: TRBV15
CDR3 protein: CASSPGSEFYTQYF; CDR3 DNA: TGTGCCAGTAGTCCCGGTTCTGAGTTTTATACGCAGTATTTT; J gene: TRBJ2-3; clone size: once; D gene: .; V gene: TRBV19
CDR3 protein: CASSRTGFLQFF; CDR3 DNA: TGTGCCAGCAGCCGTACAGGGTTTTTGCAGTTCTTC; J gene: TRBJ2-1; clone size: .; D gene: .; V gene: TRBV27
CDR3 protein: CASSHSGGGGGDTQYF; CDR3 DNA: TGTGCCAGCAGCCACTCTGGCGGGGGAGGGGGAGATACGCAGTATTTT; J gene: TRBJ2-3; clone size: .; D gene: .; V gene: TRBV27
CDR3 protein: CASSQTSGGSADTQYF; CDR3 DNA: TGTGCCAGCAGCCAGACTAGCGGGGGGAGTGCAGATACGCAGTATTTT; J gene: TRBJ2-3; clone size: .; D gene: TRBD2; V gene: TRBV7-2
CDR3 protein: CASSFVAGPGQYF; CDR3 DNA: TGTGCCAGCAGTTTTGTCGCGGGTCCGGGGCAGTACTTC; J gene: TRBJ2-7; clone size: .; D gene: .; V gene: TRBV27
CDR3 protein: CASSVQPEGGEQFF; CDR3 DNA: TGTGCCAGCAGCGTACAACCTGAAGGGGGTGAGCAGTTCTTC; J gene: TRBJ2-1; clone size: once; D gene: .; V gene: TRBV7-9
CDR3 protein: CASSTRTSGSNEQFF; CDR3 DNA: TGTGCCAGCAGCACCCGGACTAGCGGGAGCAATGAGCAGTTCTTC; J gene: TRBJ2-1; clone size: .; D gene: TRBD2; V gene: TRBV4-2
CDR3 protein: CASSLRHYTEAFF; CDR3 DNA: TGTGCCAGCAGCCTTCGACACTACACTGAAGCTTTCTTT; J gene: TRBJ1-1; clone size: .; D gene: .; V gene: TRBV6-5
CDR3 protein: CASSLWGSSYNEQFF; CDR3 DNA: TGTGCCAGCAGTTTATGGGGCAGCTCCTACAATGAGCAGTTCTTC; J gene: TRBJ2-1; clone size: .; D gene: .; V gene: TRBV28
CDR3 protein: CASSPTGDRDTEAFF; CDR3 DNA: TGCGCCAGCAGCCCCACCGGGGACAGGGACACTGAAGCTTTCTTT; J gene: TRBJ1-1; clone size: .; D gene: TRBD1; V gene: TRBV5-1
CDR3 protein: CASQEGANTEAFF; CDR3 DNA: TGTGCCAGCCAAGAGGGGGCGAACACTGAAGCTTTCTTT; J gene: TRBJ1-1; clone size: .; D gene: TRBD1; V gene: TRBV27
CDR3 protein: CASSRGQGVSDTQYF; CDR3 DNA: TGCGCCAGCAGCCGAGGACAGGGTGTATCAGATACGCAGTATTTT; J gene: TRBJ2-3; clone size: .; D gene: TRBD1; V gene: TRBV4-3
CDR3 protein: CAISESGLAGGTDTQYF; CDR3 DNA: TGTGCCATCAGTGAGTCGGGACTAGCGGGAGGCACAGATACGCAGTATTTT; J gene: TRBJ2-3; clone size: .; D gene: TRBD2; V gene: TRBV10-3
CDR3 protein: CASSPRDRADYGYTF; CDR3 DNA: TGTGCCAGCAGCCCCCGGGACAGGGCGGACTATGGCTACACCTTC; J gene: TRBJ1-2; clone size: few; D gene: TRBD1; V gene: TRBV7-2
CDR3 protein: CASREVGELFF; CDR3 DNA: TGTGCCAGTAGGGAGGTCGGGGAGCTGTTTTTT; J gene: TRBJ2-2; clone size: .; D gene: .; V gene: TRBV19
CDR3 protein: CASSQEETAASENNEQFF; CDR3 DNA: TGCGCCAGCAGCCAAGAAGAAACTGCGGCTAGCGAAAACAATGAGCAGTTCTTC; J gene: TRBJ2-1; clone size: .; D gene: .; V gene: TRBV4-3
CDR3 protein: CASSTAGRTYQETQYF; CDR3 DNA: TGTGCCAGCTCCACCGCGGGCAGAACGTACCAAGAGACCCAGTACTTC; J gene: TRBJ2-5; clone size: .; D gene: .; V gene: TRBV28